A selection of T cell receptor beta chains follows, all from one sample in a study of cytomegalovirus exposure and HLA in healthy donors. Produced via immunoSEQ multiplex PCR; TCRdb's table is partial and in-frame only. The sample contains some 140,000 clones, over 65% of which appear only once. Input material: PBMCs. Source of these receptors: a female donor in good health and CMV-seropositive. Both conserved end residues are part of each CDR3. A D gene is named only where the DNA matches it firmly. Some rows have no size entry. The others give once, few or many, or a class for an expanded clone.

V gene	J gene	D gene	clone size	CDR3 protein	CDR3 DNA
TRBV5-4	TRBJ2-1	TRBD1	.	CASSLKQGANEQFF	TGTGCCAGCAGCTTGAAACAGGGGGCTAATGAGCAGTTCTTC
TRBV5-1	TRBJ1-4	.	once	CASSPTDSGREKLFF	TGCGCCAGCAGCCCAACGGACAGCGGAAGGGAAAAACTGTTTTTT
TRBV29-1	TRBJ2-7	TRBD1	.	CSVTGTGSYEQYF	TGCAGCGTTACCGGGACAGGGAGCTACGAGCAGTACTTC
TRBV7-7	TRBJ2-3	TRBD1	once	CASSSGTGAGTDTQYF	TGTGCCAGCAGCTCCGGGACAGGGGCGGGCACAGATACGCAGTATTTT
TRBV28	TRBJ2-7	.	.	CASSSQFEQYF	TGTGCCAGCAGTTCCCAGTTCGAGCAGTACTTC
TRBV27	TRBJ1-2	.	.	CASSPAAGQFNYGYTF	TGTGCCAGCAGTCCGGCAGCGGGACAATTTAACTATGGCTACACCTTC
TRBV25-1	TRBJ2-3	TRBD2	few	CASSEIAGADTQYF	TGTGCCAGCAGTGAAATTGCGGGAGCAGATACGCAGTATTTT
TRBV5-1	TRBJ2-1	TRBD2	.	CASISGSTDNEQFF	TGCGCCAGTATTAGCGGGAGTACTGATAATGAGCAGTTCTTC
TRBV5-5	TRBJ2-5	TRBD2	few	CASSSQLAGVDETQYF	TGTGCCAGCAGCTCGCAGCTAGCGGGAGTCGATGAGACCCAGTACTTC
TRBV9	TRBJ2-1	.	.	CASSVDVQAREQFF	TGTGCCAGCAGCGTAGATGTTCAGGCACGGGAGCAGTTCTTC
TRBV5-4	TRBJ2-3	TRBD1	.	CASSFRQGADTQYF	TGTGCCAGCAGCTTCCGACAGGGAGCAGATACGCAGTATTTT
TRBV6-1	TRBJ2-7	TRBD1	.	CASSQGTGGLEQYF	TGTGCCAGCAGTCAAGGGACAGGGGGCTTGGAGCAGTACTTC
TRBV7-6	TRBJ1-2	TRBD1	.	CASSRKQGEDGYTF	TGTGCCAGCAGCCGGAAACAGGGGGAGGATGGCTACACCTTC
TRBV10-2	TRBJ2-1	TRBD2	.	CASSESTSGRANEQFF	TGCGCCAGCAGTGAGTCGACTAGCGGGAGGGCCAATGAGCAGTTCTTC
TRBV27	TRBJ2-7	.	.	CASGHLPTSPKSSYEQYF	TGTGCCAGCGGACACCTCCCGACCTCACCGAAGAGCTCCTACGAGCAGTACTTC
TRBV5-1	TRBJ1-1	.	few	CASSWDIAMNTEAFF	TGCGCCAGCAGCTGGGACATTGCGATGAACACTGAAGCTTTCTTT
TRBV11-2	TRBJ2-1	.	.	CASSLEGGGRGEQFF	TGTGCCAGCAGCTTAGAAGGGGGGGGCCGAGGTGAGCAGTTCTTC
TRBV10-3	TRBJ2-3	.	few	CAISESAVKLGSSDTQYF	TGTGCCATCAGTGAGTCGGCGGTTAAACTCGGAAGTTCAGATACGCAGTATTTT
TRBV7-6	TRBJ2-1	.	.	CASSPLPGTQRLDNEQFF	TGTGCCAGCAGCCCGCTGCCCGGGACACAGCGCCTTGACAATGAGCAGTTCTTC
TRBV7-9	TRBJ1-1	.	few	CASSLVGGAATEAFF	TGTGCCAGCAGCTTAGTCGGAGGGGCCGCCACTGAAGCTTTCTTT
TRBV6-6	TRBJ2-3	.	.	CATGEWDTQYF	TGTGCCACCGGGGAGTGGGATACGCAGTATTTT
TRBV28	TRBJ1-2	TRBD1	few	CASSSRDRGRHGYTF	TGTGCCAGCAGTTCTAGGGACAGGGGCCGGCATGGCTACACCTTC
TRBV5-1	TRBJ1-4	TRBD1	few	CASSESRGVFSKLFF	TGCGCCAGCAGCGAGAGCAGGGGGGTTTTTAGTAAACTGTTTTTT
TRBV7-6	TRBJ2-1	TRBD2	few	CASSGLTSGSPGEQFF	TGTGCCAGCAGCGGGTTGACTAGCGGGAGTCCCGGGGAGCAGTTCTTC
TRBV5-1	TRBJ1-4	.	.	CASSLFSRANEKLFF	TGCGCCAGCAGCTTGTTTTCCAGGGCTAATGAAAAACTGTTTTTT
TRBV5-1	TRBJ1-3	.	.	CASSLSVSGNTIYF	TGCGCCAGCAGCTTGAGCGTCTCTGGAAACACCATATATTTT
TRBV6-1	TRBJ2-7	.	.	CASSAAEPDEQYF	TGTGCCAGCAGTGCCGCCGAGCCCGACGAGCAGTACTTC
TRBV5-1	TRBJ2-1	.	.	CASSLGDFYNEQFF	TGCGCCAGCAGCTTGGGGGACTTCTACAATGAGCAGTTCTTC